A single sample gave rise to the 30 T cell receptor beta chains below, sequenced in a study of blood T cell repertoires in COVID-19. This table comes from immunoSEQ multiplex PCR, and its TCRdb copy is limited to in-frame clones, with some not included. Of approximately 100,000 clones detected, roughly nine tenths appear once; the ten largest clones hold more than 5.5%. Sequencing input: peripheral blood. These TCRs come from a human donor in a cohort sampled during active COVID-19.

The genes are TRBV7-9 and TRBJ1-4; no firm D call. Germline lookup yields CDR1 SEHNR and CDR2 FQNEAQ (reference sequence). This CDR3 comprises 14 residues. V was cut by 0 bases and J by 2 bases, with 4 bases left in between. This CDR3 is CASSLAQTNEKLFF. CDR3 sequence (DNA): TGTGCCAGCAGCTTAGCACAGACTAATGAAAAACTGTTTTTT.

The chain carries TRBV11-1 and TRBJ2-3, with D possibly TRBD2 on 5 matching bases. The CDR3 spans 14 residues. From germline, CDR1 is SGHAT and CDR2 FQDESV (reference sequence). V was clipped by 5 bases and J by 2 bases, with 11 bases between them. The CDR3 protein is CASSRRGNTDTQYF. CDR3 bases: TGTGCCAGCAGCCGACGGGGTAACACAGATACGCAGTATTTT.

CDR3 sequence reads: CASSSWSSPYEQYF. CDR3 sequence (DNA): TGTGCCAGTAGTAGTTGGAGCAGCCCCTACGAGCAGTACTTC. The V call is TRBV19, the J call TRBJ2-7; D ambiguous. The CDR3 sequence is 14 residues long. The germline gives CDR1 LNHDA, CDR2 SQIVND (reference sequence). The germline V and J ends were trimmed by 4 bases and 2 bases, with 12 bases remaining between them.

This clone is a singleton in its sample. The V and J genes are TRBV21-1 and TRBJ2-1; the D call of TRBD2 is as the table states it, not checked on the DNA. TRBV21-1 is classified as a pseudogene. There are 14 residues in the CDR3. CDR3 sequence: CASSNKGVSGEQFF. CDR3 nucleotide sequence: TGTGCCAGCAGCAATAAAGGTGTCAGCGGGGAGCAGTTCTTC.

This clone has just one count. The chain combines TRBV5-8 with TRBJ1-2, with TRBD1 identical over 8 bases. The CDR3 runs 14 residues. V lost 4 bases, J lost 5 bases, and 7 bases stayed unmatched. Germline V gives CDR1 SGHTS, CDR2 YDEGEE. The CDR3 DNA sequence: TGTGCCAGCAGCCTACAGGACAGGGTATATGGCTACACCTTC. Its translation: CASSLQDRVYGYTF.

The chain carries TRBV7-9 and TRBJ2-2; D remains ambiguous. Trimming removed 1 base at V and 2 bases at J, with 5 bases between. Germline CDR1 is SEHNR and CDR2 is FQNEAQ (reference sequence). This CDR3 comprises 14 residues. This CDR3 is CASSLGANTGELFF. The CDR3 DNA sequence: TGTGCCAGCAGCTTAGGGGCAAACACCGGGGAGCTGTTTTTT.

CDR3 sequence reads: CASSDRGPNEQFF. The CDR3 nucleotides are TGTGCCAGCAGTGATAGGGGGCCCAATGAGCAGTTCTTC. V is TRBV6-1 and J is TRBJ2-1; TRBD1 aligns across 7 bases. The CDR3 sequence is 13 residues long. V trimming: 3 bases; J trimming: 6 bases; junction bases outside the gene matches: 2. In germline, CDR1 is MNHNS, CDR2 SASEGT.

The chain uses TRBV5-6 and TRBJ1-4; 9 positions agree with TRBD1. This CDR3 has 17 residues. The germline gives CDR1 SGHDT, CDR2 YYEEEE. The ends lost 0 bases at V and 2 bases at J; junction bases unmatched: 5. The CDR3 DNA reads TGTGCCAGCAGCTTGGCACAGGGGGCAGCGACTAATGAAAAACTGTTTTTT. This sequence encodes CASSLAQGAATNEKLFF.

The chain uses TRBV5-1 and TRBJ2-1; D unresolved. The germline V gene encodes CDR1 SGHRS and CDR2 YFSETQ. The CDR3 sequence is 15 residues long. V dropped 3 bases and J dropped 5 bases, with 15 bases sitting between them. CDR3 protein: CASSSRLGAHNEQFF. The DNA of the CDR3 is TGCGCCAGCAGCTCCAGATTGGGCGCCCACAATGAGCAGTTCTTC. Using reference TRBV5-1 and TRBJ2-1 for the parts outside the CDR3, the full variable domain is KAGVTQTPRYLIKTRGQQVTLSCSPISGHRSVSWYQQTPGQGLQFLFEYFSETQRNKGNFPGRFSGRQFSNSRSEMNVSTLELGDSALYLCASSSRLGAHNEQFFGPGTRLTVL.

This clone was detected only a few times. The chain combines TRBV5-6 with TRBJ2-7; possibly TRBD1 for D (6 bases). The CDR3 runs to 14 residues. The V and J ends lost 0 bases and 2 bases respectively, with 9 bases between them. Germline V lookup: CDR1 SGHDT, CDR2 YYEEEE. CDR3 sequence (DNA): TGTGCCAGCAGCTTGGTACAGGGTGCCTACGAGCAGTACTTC. It codes for CASSLVQGAYEQYF. Supplemented by reference TRBV5-6 and TRBJ2-7, the full variable domain reads DAGVTQSPTHLIKTRGQQVTLRCSPKSGHDTVSWYQQALGQGPQFIFQYYEEEERQRGNFPDRFSGHQFPNYSSELNVNALLLGDSALYLCASSLVQGAYEQYFGPGTRLTVT.

The chain uses TRBV19 and TRBJ2-1; a possible D gene is TRBD2 (6 bases). The CDR3 is 15 amino acids. The germline V and J ends were trimmed by 8 bases and 0 bases, with 14 bases remaining between them. The germline V gene encodes CDR1 LNHDA and CDR2 SQIVND (reference sequence). CDR3 coding DNA: TGTGCCAGTCACCGGGACTCGAGCTCCTACAATGAGCAGTTCTTC. Translation: CASHRDSSSYNEQFF.

The CDR3 sequence: CAWSGTGTDTQYF. CDR3 DNA sequence: TGTGCCTGGAGTGGGACAGGCACAGATACGCAGTATTTT. This chain joins TRBV30 and TRBJ2-3; tentatively, D is TRBD1 (6 bases). With 1 base removed from V and 1 base from J, the gap between germline ends came to 6 bases. Germline lookup yields CDR1 GTSNPN and CDR2 SVGIG (reference sequence). This CDR3 has 13 amino acids.

This clone turned up a few times. This sequence joins TRBV29-1 and TRBJ1-2; D possibly corresponds to TRBD1 (6 bases). This CDR3 contains 13 residues. The germline V and J ends were trimmed by 0 bases and 3 bases, with 8 bases remaining between them. Germline V CDR1 and CDR2: SQVTM, ANQGSEA. CDR3 nucleotide sequence: TGCAGCGTTGAAGATGGGACACACTATGGCTACACCTTC. Translating it yields CSVEDGTHYGYTF.

This rearrangement joins TRBV13 to TRBJ1-1; D is uncertain. Germline V CDR1 and CDR2: PRHDT, FYEKMQ (reference sequence). CDR3 size: 15 residues. Between the trimmed V and J ends, which lost 1 base and 0 bases, there was a span of 9 bases. As DNA, the CDR3 is TGTGCCAGCAGCTTAGTTAACGGTATGAACACTGAAGCTTTCTTT. This codes for CASSLVNGMNTEAFF.

The gene calls are TRBV7-9 and TRBJ1-6; 10 bases agree with TRBD1. Germline CDR1 and CDR2: SEHNR and FQNEAQ (reference sequence). The CDR3 has 18 amino acids. After removal of 0 bases from V and 3 bases from J, the junction contained 5 bases not matched to a gene. CDR3 sequence (DNA): TGTGCCAGCAGCTTAGCGCAGGGACAGGGGATCTATAATTCACCCCTCCACTTT. As protein: CASSLAQGQGIYNSPLHF.

This chain links TRBV19 with TRBJ2-1; 8 nucleotides agree with TRBD2. The CDR3 sequence is 18 residues long. V was clipped by 9 bases and J by 0 bases; unmatched bases: 16. From germline, CDR1 is LNHDA and CDR2 SQIVND (reference sequence). The CDR3 loop reads CARPREERGPNSYNEQFF. Written as DNA, the CDR3 is TGTGCCAGACCCCGGGAGGAGCGGGGGCCCAACTCCTACAATGAGCAGTTCTTC. Drawing the rest from reference TRBV19 and TRBJ2-1, the complete variable domain is DGGITQSPKYLFRKEGQNVTLSCEQNLNHDAMYWYRQDPGQGLRLIYYSQIVNDFQKGDIAEGYSVSREKKESFPLTVTSAQKNPTAFYLCARPREERGPNSYNEQFFGPGTRLTVL.

The J gene is TRBJ1-1, the V gene TRBV14; D is perhaps TRBD1 (6 bases). The germline V gene encodes CDR1 SGHDN and CDR2 FVKESK. V lost 2 bases and J 4 bases, leaving 23 bases between the germline ends. There are 18 residues in the CDR3. CDR3: CASSQIPGQGSLGTEAFF. The CDR3 DNA reads TGTGCCAGCAGCCAAATCCCGGGACAAGGTTCCTTGGGCACTGAAGCTTTCTTT.

The chain is built from TRBV7-3 and TRBJ1-1; 11 bases agree with TRBD1. Trimming at V came to 4 bases and at J to 5 bases, leaving 6 bases not matched to a gene. CDR1 SGHTA and CDR2 FQGTGA come from the germline V gene. CDR3 length: 15 residues. The CDR3 spells CASSSGTGGRTEAFF. The CDR3 DNA sequence: TGTGCCAGCAGCTCAGGGACAGGGGGGAGGACTGAAGCTTTCTTT.

The chain joins TRBV19 to TRBJ2-3, with a tentative D call TRBD1 (6 bases). Between the trimmed V and J ends, which lost 6 bases and 1 base, there was a span of 8 bases. CDR1 and CDR2 from the germline V gene are LNHDA and SQIVND (reference sequence). CDR3 length: 13 residues. In DNA, the CDR3 is TGTGCCAGTAGCAGGACAGGCACAGATACGCAGTATTTT. Translated, it gives CASSRTGTDTQYF.

Only one count was recorded for this clone. This rearrangement joins TRBV6-1 to TRBJ1-3, with D unresolved. CDR3 length: 14 residues. Trimming stripped 2 bases from V and 4 bases from J, with 9 bases between. Germline lookup yields CDR1 MNHNS and CDR2 SASEGT. The CDR3 nucleotides are TGTGCCAGCAGTGAACATCGAGAAGGAAACACCATATATTTT. Protein: CASSEHREGNTIYF.

CDR3 bases: TGTGCCAGCAGCTTAGTTAGCACTGAAGCTTTCTTT. Its protein product is CASSLVSTEAFF. The V call is TRBV7-2, the J call TRBJ1-1; D gene uncertain. The CDR3 length is 12 residues. V shed 1 base and J shed 4 bases, with 4 bases lying between them. Germline CDR1 reads SGHTA; CDR2 reads FQGNSA.

This clone has more than one count but fewer than ten. The chain joins TRBV7-6 to TRBJ1-1; maybe TRBD1 (6 bases). Germline-derived CDR1 and CDR2 are SGHVS and FNYEAQ. This CDR3 comprises 14 residues. V was pared by 2 bases and J by 3 bases, with 10 bases between. In nucleotides, the CDR3 is TGTGCCAGCAGCTTAAGCAGGGGTGACACTGAAGCTTTCTTT. Translating it yields CASSLSRGDTEAFF.

This clone has just a few counts. The V and J genes are TRBV3-1 (or the pseudogene TRBV3-2) and TRBJ1-2; 7 nucleotides agree with TRBD1. CDR1 is LGHDT and CDR2 is YNNKEL in the germline V gene (reference sequence). J gave up 1 base and V 4 bases, and 6 bases lay outside the gene matches. The CDR3 is 15 amino acids. CDR3 sequence: CASSPPGQINYGYTF. The CDR3 coding sequence is TGTGCCAGCAGCCCGCCGGGACAGATTAACTATGGCTACACCTTC.

This clone was detected once. The rearrangement uses TRBV3-1 (or the pseudogene TRBV3-2) and TRBJ2-3; 12 bases map to TRBD2. The V gene end was trimmed by 2 bases and the J gene end by 6 bases; junction bases not matched to a gene: 3. CDR1 LGHDT and CDR2 YNNKEL come from the germline V gene (reference sequence). CDR3 size: 15 residues. This CDR3 reads CASSQLAGGRDTQYF. The DNA for the CDR3 is TGTGCCAGCAGCCAACTAGCGGGAGGGCGGGATACGCAGTATTTT.

The V call is TRBV27, the J call TRBJ1-1, with a possible D match to TRBD1 (5 bases). CDR1 and CDR2 (germline): MNHEY, SMNVEV (reference sequence). Trimming took off 2 bases at V and 4 bases at J, with 8 bases between the two ends. The CDR3 spans 13 residues. Here the CDR3 reads CASSLRGATEAFF. The CDR3 coding sequence is TGTGCCAGCAGTTTACGCGGGGCCACTGAAGCTTTCTTT.

This chain joins TRBV18 and TRBJ2-1; 7 bases align to TRBD2. This CDR3 comprises 16 residues. The germline V gene has CDR1 KGHSH and CDR2 LQKENI. The ends lost 6 bases at V and 0 bases at J; junction bases unmatched: 8. The CDR3 DNA follows: TGTGCCAGCTCCCGCGGAGGGGAGGGCTCCTACAATGAGCAGTTCTTC. Encoded protein: CASSRGGEGSYNEQFF.

The genes are TRBV28 and TRBJ2-1, with 9 bases lining up with TRBD1. Germline V gene data show CDR1 as MDHEN and CDR2 as SYDVKM. Losses at the gene ends were 3 bases for V and 5 bases for J; bases not matched to a gene: 8. This CDR3 is built from 16 residues. The CDR3 sequence: CASSFPRDRVDNEQFF. The CDR3 DNA sequence: TGTGCCAGCAGTTTCCCCCGGGACAGGGTGGACAATGAGCAGTTCTTC.

The sample holds a few counts of this clone. The V and J genes are TRBV10-3 and TRBJ2-5; possible D gene TRBD2, 6 bases. The length of the CDR3 is 16 residues. Germline V gene sequence: CDR1 ENHRY, CDR2 SYGVKD. The germline V and J ends were trimmed by 6 bases and 4 bases, with 21 bases remaining between them. This CDR3 reads CAISSGGERGTETQYF. The CDR3 bases are TGTGCCATCAGCTCCGGAGGGGAACGGGGGACAGAGACCCAGTACTTC.

The chain has TRBV6-5 and TRBJ2-7, with D possibly being TRBD2 (6 bases). This CDR3 comprises 12 residues. Germline V gene data show CDR1 as MNHEY and CDR2 as SVGAGI. The V end lost 6 bases, the J end lost 6 bases, and 12 bases lay between the germline ends. Written as DNA, the CDR3 is TGTGCCAGCAGAAGACTAGGTGCCGAGCAGTACTTC. Translating gives CASRRLGAEQYF.

The V gene is TRBV7-2, the J gene TRBJ2-3, with 11 bases aligning to TRBD2. CDR3 length: 17 residues. The V and J ends lost 5 bases and 4 bases, in that order; junction bases with no gene match: 11. Per germline, CDR1 SGHTA and CDR2 FQGNSA. The CDR3 bases are TGTGCCAGCAGCCCACAAAAGGGGACTAGCGGCGCAGATACGCAGTATTTT. Protein product: CASSPQKGTSGADTQYF.